One sample yielded the 17 T cell receptor beta chains listed below, sequenced in a study of blood T cell repertoires in COVID-19 (dated by TCRdb to 2018 to 2021). The library was obtained by the immunoSEQ multiplex PCR assay. TCRdb stores this immuneACCESS table with in-frame sequences only. Part of the clones is absent; in the studies checked, under half of the shortfall reflects unresolved V genes, and no reason is known for the rest. The sample contains roughly 290,000 clones, around nine tenths of them found a single time. Around 5.8% of the sample belongs to the ten largest clones. Sequencing input: PBMCs or T cells enriched from blood (not recorded which). These receptors were collected from a woman aged 40 to 50 who had recovered from COVID-19.

The genes are TRBV28 and TRBJ2-5; D is undetermined. From germline, CDR1 is MDHEN and CDR2 SYDVKM. The CDR3 is 13 amino acids. The V gene lost 5 bases and the J gene lost 3 bases, with 10 bases spanning the gap. CDR3 bases: TGTGCCAGCAGTCTATACAGTAAAGAGACCCAGTACTTC. Its protein product is CASSLYSKETQYF.

The rearrangement uses TRBV19 and TRBJ1-2; no definite D call. The V end was cut by 4 bases, the J end by 3 bases, with 12 bases between. CDR1 and CDR2 from the germline V gene are LNHDA and SQIVND (reference sequence). The CDR3 sequence is 14 residues long. The CDR3 reads CASSSSRLHYGYTF. In DNA form, the CDR3 reads TGTGCCAGTAGTAGTTCCAGGCTCCACTATGGCTACACCTTC.

The V and J genes are TRBV20-1 and TRBJ2-5; D may be TRBD1 (5 bases). V shed 3 bases and J shed 7 bases, with 15 bases lying between them. The germline V gene has CDR1 DFQATT and CDR2 SNEGSKA (reference sequence). This CDR3 is 13 amino acids long. The CDR3 sequence: CSASAGLRGTQYF. CDR3 DNA sequence: TGCAGTGCTAGTGCAGGCCTTAGGGGGACCCAGTACTTC.

V gene TRBV4-3 combines with J gene TRBJ2-1; maybe TRBD2 (5 bases). The CDR3 spans 16 residues. From germline, CDR1 is LGHNA and CDR2 YSLEER. V lost 0 bases and J lost 2, with 11 bases in between. CDR3 sequence reads: CASSQERERAYNEQFF. CDR3 sequence (DNA): TGCGCCAGCAGCCAAGAAAGGGAGCGTGCCTACAATGAGCAGTTCTTC.

This clone was counted a single time. V usage is TRBV30 and J usage is TRBJ2-5; no clear D. V lost 0 bases and J 4 bases, leaving 6 bases between the germline ends. CDR1 and CDR2 (germline): GTSNPN, SVGIG (reference sequence). The CDR3 has 12 residues. The CDR3 DNA reads TGTGCCTGGAGTGTCTCGTTAGAGACCCAGTACTTC. Amino acid sequence: CAWSVSLETQYF.

CDR3 nucleotide sequence: TGTGCCAGCAGCTTAAAATCTAGAAGCAATGAGCAGTTCTTC. Its protein is CASSLKSRSNEQFF. The rearrangement uses TRBV7-2 and TRBJ2-1; D gene unclear. Trimming stripped 2 bases from V and 6 bases from J, with 11 bases between. CDR1 SGHTA and CDR2 FQGNSA come from the germline V gene. This CDR3 has 14 residues.

V and J are TRBV3-1 (or the pseudogene TRBV3-2) and TRBJ2-1; D uncertain. Per germline, CDR1 LGHDT and CDR2 YNNKEL (reference sequence). This CDR3 has 14 residues. Trimming stripped 4 bases from V and 6 bases from J, with 13 bases between. The CDR3 protein is CASSPSYSRNEQFF. The CDR3 DNA is TGTGCCAGCAGCCCTTCCTATAGTCGCAATGAGCAGTTCTTC.

V usage is TRBV28 and J usage is TRBJ1-5; no reliable D call. The CDR3 is made up of 15 amino acids. The V and J ends lost 6 bases and 0 bases respectively, with 12 bases between them. Per the germline V gene, CDR1 is MDHEN and CDR2 is SYDVKM. As DNA, the CDR3 is TGTGCCAGCAGCCGGACTTGGGGTAGCAATCAGCCCCAGCATTTT. Translating it yields CASSRTWGSNQPQHF.

This sequence joins TRBV28 and TRBJ1-5; D possibly corresponds to TRBD1 (6 bases). V gave up 6 bases and J gave up 3 bases, with 21 bases separating them. Germline CDR1 is MDHEN and CDR2 is SYDVKM. CDR3 length equals 17 residues. The CDR3 DNA reads TGTGCCAGCAGCCGGTTACGTTCCGGACAGATCAATCAGCCCCAGCATTTT. Translation: CASSRLRSGQINQPQHF.

The chain recombines TRBV7-3 with TRBJ2-2; 11 nucleotides align to TRBD2. This CDR3 contains 16 residues. Germline loops: CDR1 SGHTA, CDR2 FQGTGA. With 3 bases clipped from V and 5 bases from J, the junction kept 5 bases outside the gene matches. The DNA of the CDR3 is TGTGCCAGCAGCTTGGGGCTAGCGGGAGGAACCGGGGAGCTGTTTTTT. It is translated as CASSLGLAGGTGELFF.

This rearrangement joins TRBV5-1 to TRBJ2-1, with D tentatively TRBD1 (6 bases). The CDR3 loop spans 14 amino acids. Germline V CDR1 and CDR2: SGHRS, YFSETQ. V lost 4 bases and J 6 bases, leaving 14 bases between the germline ends. In nucleotides, the CDR3 is TGCGCCAGCAGCCCCGTGGTAGGGGGCAATGAGCAGTTCTTC. As protein: CASSPVVGGNEQFF.

The chain employs TRBV7-2 and TRBJ2-2, with D maybe TRBD2 (5 bases). CDR3 size: 14 residues. Germline-derived CDR1 and CDR2 are SGHTA and FQGNSA. V was pared by 3 bases and J by 1 base, with 6 bases between. The CDR3 region is CASSLGVNTGELFF. The DNA for the CDR3 is TGTGCCAGCAGCTTGGGAGTGAACACCGGGGAGCTGTTTTTT. The whole variable domain, filled in from reference TRBV7-2 and TRBJ2-2, reads GAGVSQSPSNKVTEKGKDVELRCDPISGHTALYWYRQSLGQGLEFLIYFQGNSAPDKSGLPSDRFSAERTGGSVSTLTIQRTQQEDSAVYLCASSLGVNTGELFFGEGSRLTVL.

Only one count was recorded for this clone. The J gene is TRBJ2-1, the V gene TRBV9; 8 nucleotides agree with TRBD2. Trimming cost V 4 bases and J 8 bases; bases outside gene matches: 11. Germline-derived CDR1 and CDR2 are SGDLS and YYNGEE. This CDR3 spans 15 amino acids. The CDR3 DNA follows: TGTGCCAGCAGCTCGGGGGTAGCGGGATTTGATGAGCAGTTCTTC. The encoded protein is CASSSGVAGFDEQFF.

This chain links TRBV5-1 with TRBJ1-1; D is ambiguous. The germline CDR1 and CDR2 sequences are SGHRS and YFSETQ. The CDR3 is 13 residues long. Trimming left V 0 bases short and J 6 bases short, with 9 bases between. The CDR3 DNA reads as TGCGCCAGCAGCTTGGGCTCCGGGGCTGAAGCTTTCTTT. This gives the protein CASSLGSGAEAFF.

This chain connects TRBV12-3 or TRBV12-4 to TRBJ1-1, with D hard to call. The V end was cut by 1 base, the J end by 3 bases, with 6 bases between. The CDR3 contains 13 residues. CDR3 residues: CASSLGQYTEAFF. The DNA of the CDR3 is TGTGCCAGCAGTTTAGGGCAGTACACTGAAGCTTTCTTT.

The J gene is TRBJ2-3, the V gene TRBV7-2; D unresolved. Germline CDR1 and CDR2: SGHTA and FQGNSA. The CDR3 runs 15 residues. The V and J ends lost 7 bases and 0 bases respectively, with 14 bases between them. CDR3 nucleotide sequence: TGTGCCAGCACCGTCCTGCGGAGTAGCACAGATACGCAGTATTTT. Translated, it gives CASTVLRSSTDTQYF. The variable domain in full, completed from reference TRBV7-2 and TRBJ2-3, reads GAGVSQSPSNKVTEKGKDVELRCDPISGHTALYWYRQSLGQGLEFLIYFQGNSAPDKSGLPSDRFSAERTGGSVSTLTIQRTQQEDSAVYLCASTVLRSSTDTQYFGPGTRLTVL.

The rearrangement joins TRBV15 to TRBJ1-2; no clear D gene. Per the germline V gene, CDR1 is LNHNV and CDR2 is YYDKDF (reference sequence). V was shortened by 0 bases and J by 4 bases, with 12 bases between the two germline ends. This CDR3 is 15 amino acids long. The CDR3 DNA is TGTGCCACCAGCAGAGATCTAGGTGAAATCTATGGCTACACCTTC. Protein sequence: CATSRDLGEIYGYTF. The full variable domain, in which reference TRBV15 and TRBJ1-2 provide the parts outside the CDR3, is DAMVIQNPRYQVTQFGKPVTLSCSQTLNHNVMYWYQQKSSQAPKLLFHYYDKDFNNEADTPDNFQSRRPNTSFCFLDIRSPGLGDTAMYLCATSRDLGEIYGYTFGSGTRLTVV.